Presented here are 28 T cell receptor beta chains from one specimen sequenced in a study of blood T cell repertoires in COVID-19. TCRdb keeps only in-frame clones here, not all; method: immunoSEQ multiplex PCR. The top ten hold approximately 2.9% of the sample, which has approximately 200,000 clones, approximately 86% seen once. Input material: peripheral blood. The source is a woman aged 25 to 39 with active or convalescent COVID-19.

The chain carries TRBV21-1 and TRBJ1-5; the D segment call TRBD1 is taken from the table without a DNA check. TRBV21-1 is labeled a pseudogene. The CDR3 is 17 amino acids. The CDR3, as DNA: TGTGCCAGCAGCACCCTCATGAGGTGGGGGCGGAATCAGCCCCAGCATTTT. Protein product: CASSTLMRWGRNQPQHF.

The gene calls are TRBV4-2 and TRBJ1-1; 8 bases align to TRBD1. This CDR3 has 16 residues. V dropped 1 base and J dropped 1; count of bases not matched to a gene: 5. CDR1 LGHNA and CDR2 YNFKEQ come from the germline V gene. CDR3 nucleotides: TGTGCCAGCAGCCAAGTCAGGACAGGGTCGAACACTGAAGCTTTCTTT. Translating it yields CASSQVRTGSNTEAFF.

The rearrangement uses TRBV5-1 and TRBJ1-2; 7 bases are shared with TRBD1. After removal of 4 bases from V and 3 bases from J, the junction contained 3 bases not matched to a gene. The CDR3 is 13 residues long. Germline V gene data show CDR1 as SGHRS and CDR2 as YFSETQ. The CDR3 sequence is CASSAGQHYGYTF. The CDR3 DNA is TGCGCCAGCAGCGCGGGACAGCACTATGGCTACACCTTC. The variable domain in full, completed from reference TRBV5-1 and TRBJ1-2, reads KAGVTQTPRYLIKTRGQQVTLSCSPISGHRSVSWYQQTPGQGLQFLFEYFSETQRNKGNFPGRFSGRQFSNSRSEMNVSTLELGDSALYLCASSAGQHYGYTFGSGTRLTVV.

The rearrangement links TRBV11-3 to TRBJ2-5, with 10 bases fitting TRBD2. Trimming cost V 1 base and J 0 bases; bases outside gene matches: 8. The CDR3 totals 18 residues. Per the germline V gene, CDR1 is SGHNT and CDR2 is YENEEA. CDR3 bases: TGTGCCAGCAGCTTAGGGCTAGCGGGGGAGGAGTACCAAGAGACCCAGTACTTC. Its translation is CASSLGLAGEEYQETQYF.

V and J are TRBV6-1 and TRBJ1-6; no clear D. CDR3 length: 14 residues. Trimming cost V 3 bases and J 2 bases, with 5 bases left between them. Germline CDR1 and CDR2: MNHNS and SASEGT. CDR3 in DNA: TGTGCCAGCAGTGATTACACCTATAATTCACCCCTCCACTTT. This gives the protein CASSDYTYNSPLHF.

The chain has TRBV5-5 and TRBJ2-1; TRBD1 matches 8 bases. The CDR3 is made up of 15 amino acids. V shed 4 bases and J 1 base; nucleotides not matched to a gene: 4. Germline CDR1 reads SGHKS; CDR2 reads YYEKEE (reference sequence). CDR3 sequence: CASSSRQGSYNEQFF. Here the CDR3 DNA reads TGTGCCAGCAGCAGTAGACAGGGGTCCTACAATGAGCAGTTCTTC.

V gene TRBV5-1 combines with J gene TRBJ1-5, with unresolved D. The V gene lost 0 bases and the J gene lost 4 bases, with 8 bases spanning the gap. Germline loops: CDR1 SGHRS, CDR2 YFSETQ. The CDR3 extends over 14 amino acids. Here the CDR3 reads CASSLDPGNQPQHF. DNA for the CDR3: TGCGCCAGCAGCTTGGACCCGGGAAATCAGCCCCAGCATTTT. The entire variable domain, with the rest obtained from reference TRBV5-1 and TRBJ1-5, is as follows: KAGVTQTPRYLIKTRGQQVTLSCSPISGHRSVSWYQQTPGQGLQFLFEYFSETQRNKGNFPGRFSGRQFSNSRSEMNVSTLELGDSALYLCASSLDPGNQPQHFGDGTRLSIL.

The chain combines TRBV18 with TRBJ2-7; TRBD1 agrees at 7 bases. CDR3 length equals 16 residues. Germline V lookup: CDR1 KGHSH, CDR2 LQKENI. The trim removed 2 bases at V and 4 bases at J, leaving 11 bases unmatched. The DNA for the CDR3 is TGTGCCAGCTCACCAAGTAGTAAGGGGGCGTTATACGAGCAGTACTTC. This encodes CASSPSSKGALYEQYF.

Points on this clone: Distinct nucleotide sequences in the sample also encode this CDR3. The chain recombines TRBV19 with TRBJ2-3, with D perhaps matching TRBD1 (6 bases). CDR3 length: 13 amino acids. CDR1 LNHDA and CDR2 SQIVND come from the germline V gene (reference sequence). V was cut by 1 base and J by 4 bases, with 6 bases left in between. CDR3 protein: CASSIAGADTQYF. The CDR3 DNA sequence: TGTGCCAGTAGTATAGCAGGGGCAGATACGCAGTATTTT.

This clone has just a few counts. This chain links TRBV27 with TRBJ1-2, with TRBD1 matching 9 bases. V lost 5 bases to trimming and J lost 6 bases; unmatched junction nucleotides: 4. Germline V gives CDR1 MNHEY, CDR2 SMNVEV (reference sequence). CDR3 length: 13 amino acids. The CDR3 sequence is CASSPDRGDGYTF. The DNA for the CDR3 is TGTGCCAGCAGTCCGGACAGGGGTGATGGCTACACCTTC.

This clone was counted between two and nine times. This chain links TRBV19 with TRBJ1-1; perhaps TRBD1 as D (6 bases). Per the germline V gene, CDR1 is LNHDA and CDR2 is SQIVND (reference sequence). The length of the CDR3 is 13 residues. Trimming removed 6 bases at V and 3 bases at J, with 11 bases between. In DNA, the CDR3 is TGTGCCAGTAGATGGACAGAAGACACTGAAGCTTTCTTT. Protein: CASRWTEDTEAFF. The whole variable domain, remainder taken from reference TRBV19 and TRBJ1-1, is DGGITQSPKYLFRKEGQNVTLSCEQNLNHDAMYWYRQDPGQGLRLIYYSQIVNDFQKGDIAEGYSVSREKKESFPLTVTSAQKNPTAFYLCASRWTEDTEAFFGQGTRLTVV.

The V call is TRBV27, the J call TRBJ2-1; 7 bases match TRBD2. Germline V gene lookup returns CDR1 MNHEY and CDR2 SMNVEV (reference sequence). This CDR3 is 16 amino acids long. J was trimmed by 0 bases and V by 4 bases; bases with no gene match: 6. This CDR3 is CASSSLAAGSYNEQFF. The CDR3 DNA reads as TGTGCCAGCAGTTCCCTAGCGGCTGGCTCCTACAATGAGCAGTTCTTC.

The CDR3 sequence is CASKGHIPTDTQYF. As DNA, the CDR3 is TGTGCCAGCAAGGGACACATTCCCACAGATACGCAGTATTTT. This sequence joins TRBV2 and TRBJ2-3, with D tentatively TRBD1 (6 bases). Germline lookup yields CDR1 SNHLY and CDR2 FYNNEI. This CDR3 comprises 14 residues. V was pared by 7 bases and J by 2 bases, with 13 bases between.

The chain carries TRBV7-9 and TRBJ2-1; TRBD2 matches at 7 bases. Losses at the gene ends were 5 bases for V and 6 bases for J; bases not matched to a gene: 16. CDR1 is SEHNR and CDR2 is FQNEAQ in the germline V gene (reference sequence). The CDR3 spans 17 residues. CDR3 residues: CASSPRVGGRRGNEQFF. DNA of the CDR3: TGTGCCAGCAGCCCTCGGGTGGGAGGGAGGCGGGGCAATGAGCAGTTCTTC.

The rearrangement joins TRBV19 to TRBJ1-5; the D is unclear. Germline V gives CDR1 LNHDA, CDR2 SQIVND (reference sequence). The V gene lost 5 bases and the J gene lost 6 bases, with 11 bases spanning the gap. This CDR3 has 13 amino acids. CDR3 nucleotide sequence: TGTGCCAGTAGTCCCAATACGGGTCAGCCCCAGCATTTT. Translating gives CASSPNTGQPQHF.

This clone was found once. V gene TRBV15 combines with J gene TRBJ2-5, with TRBD2 as a possible D gene (5 bases). The CDR3 spans 13 residues. Germline CDR1 reads LNHNV; CDR2 reads YYDKDF (reference sequence). Between the trimmed V and J ends, which lost 0 bases and 4 bases, there was a span of 6 bases. The CDR3 DNA sequence: TGTGCCACCAGCAGAGATGAGGGAGAGACCCAGTACTTC. Its protein is CATSRDEGETQYF.

This clone was found a few times. The chain joins TRBV28 to TRBJ1-5; no clear D gene. V gave up 6 bases and J gave up 4 bases, with 13 bases separating them. CDR1 and CDR2 from the germline V gene are MDHEN and SYDVKM. The CDR3 extends over 14 amino acids. The CDR3 loop reads CASRRVEKNQPQHF. The CDR3 coding sequence is TGTGCCAGCAGGCGGGTGGAGAAAAATCAGCCCCAGCATTTT.

The chain couples TRBV15 to TRBJ1-2, with 9 bases identical to TRBD1. With V trimmed by 7 bases and J by 4 bases, 4 bases remained unmatched. Germline V gene lookup returns CDR1 LNHNV and CDR2 YYDKDF (reference sequence). The CDR3 loop spans 13 amino acids. The CDR3 bases are TGTGCCACCAAGCCGGGACAGGGCTATGGCTACACCTTC. As protein: CATKPGQGYGYTF.

The chain employs TRBV30 and TRBJ1-2, with D possibly being TRBD1 (6 bases). V dropped 7 bases and J dropped 4 bases, with 16 bases sitting between them. The CDR3 length is 13 residues. CDR1 and CDR2 from the germline V gene are GTSNPN and SVGIG (reference sequence). The CDR3 reads CAFYDRSTYGYTF. The CDR3 DNA reads as TGTGCCTTTTATGACAGGAGTACCTATGGCTACACCTTC.

The J gene is TRBJ1-5, the V gene TRBV5-1; D remains ambiguous. This CDR3 contains 15 residues. With 2 bases removed from V and 0 bases from J, the gap between germline ends came to 9 bases. The V gene's germline CDR1 is SGHRS and CDR2 YFSETQ. The CDR3 reads CASSLAGNSNQPQHF. The CDR3 DNA reads as TGCGCCAGCAGCTTAGCCGGGAATAGCAATCAGCCCCAGCATTTT.

This clone was seen more than once but under ten times. The V gene is TRBV14, the J gene TRBJ2-1; 7 bases match TRBD1. The V and J ends lost 6 bases and 8 bases, in that order; junction bases with no gene match: 13. The CDR3 runs to 15 residues. Germline V gene data show CDR1 as SGHDN and CDR2 as FVKESK. Written as DNA, the CDR3 is TGTGCCAGCAGTCTCCAGGGGGTCGACCTTGATGAGCAGTTCTTC. It is translated as CASSLQGVDLDEQFF.

In this sample, this clone turned up once. The chain is built from TRBV29-1 and TRBJ2-3; 7 nucleotides align to TRBD2. CDR1 is SQVTM and CDR2 is ANQGSEA in the germline V gene. The trim removed 1 base at V and 3 bases at J, leaving 16 bases unmatched. CDR3 length: 18 amino acids. The CDR3 loop is CSVEGVVGGTSLTDTQYF. The DNA of the CDR3 is TGCAGCGTTGAAGGAGTGGTGGGGGGGACCTCCTTAACAGATACGCAGTATTTT.

This chain joins TRBV2 and TRBJ1-1; weak D call: TRBD1 (5 bases). The germline CDR1 and CDR2 sequences are SNHLY and FYNNEI. CDR3 size: 15 residues. The V gene lost 6 bases and the J gene lost 0 bases, with 14 bases spanning the gap. CDR3 in DNA: TGTGCCAGCAGGTACTCAGGGCCCATGAACACTGAAGCTTTCTTT. The encoded protein is CASRYSGPMNTEAFF. Drawing the rest from reference TRBV2 and TRBJ1-1, the complete variable domain is EPEVTQTPSHQVTQMGQEVILRCVPISNHLYFYWYRQILGQKVEFLVSFYNNEISEKSEIFDDQFSVERPDGSNFTLKIRSTKLEDSAMYFCASRYSGPMNTEAFFGQGTRLTVV.

The J gene is TRBJ1-1, the V gene TRBV12-3 or TRBV12-4; 9 bases line up with TRBD1. The CDR3 covers 13 residues. V trimming: 6 bases; J trimming: 11 bases; junction bases outside the gene matches: 10. Written as DNA, the CDR3 is TGTGCCAGCAGGCCACGCGGGACAGGGTGGGCTTTCTTT. Its translation is CASRPRGTGWAFF.

The table lists this clone with a count of one. The chain joins TRBV9 to TRBJ2-5; 9 nucleotides agree with TRBD2. Germline assignment: CDR1 SGDLS and CDR2 YYNGEE. Losses at the gene ends were 4 bases for V and 2 bases for J; bases not matched to a gene: 12. This CDR3 region has 17 residues. DNA for the CDR3: TGTGCCAGCAGCCCACTCCCTAGCGGGACCACACAAGAGACCCAGTACTTC. Translating it yields CASSPLPSGTTQETQYF.

This clone was detected only a few times. The CDR3 nucleotides read TGTGCCTGGGTTTTGGGAGGGGACGGAGTTAACTATGGCTACACCTTC. Translating it yields CAWVLGGDGVNYGYTF. The genes are TRBV30 and TRBJ1-2, with D possibly matching TRBD1 (5 bases). Per germline, CDR1 GTSNPN and CDR2 SVGIG (reference sequence). V lost 5 bases, J lost 1 base, and 20 bases lay in between. The CDR3 contains 16 residues. The whole variable domain, remainder taken from reference TRBV30 and TRBJ1-2, is SQTIHQWPATLVQPVGSPLSLECTVEGTSNPNLYWYRQAAGRGLQLLFYSVGIGQISSEVPQNLSASRPQDRQFILSSKKLLLSDSGFYLCAWVLGGDGVNYGYTFGSGTRLTVV.

This chain joins TRBV28 and TRBJ2-7; maybe TRBD2 (6 bases). The CDR3 is made up of 15 amino acids. V lost 3 bases, J lost 4 bases, and 16 bases lay in between. CDR1 and CDR2 from the germline V gene are MDHEN and SYDVKM. CDR3 coding DNA: TGTGCCAGCAGTTTTGGTGGGGGAGGAAGGTACGAGCAGTACTTC. It yields the protein CASSFGGGGRYEQYF.

The chain uses TRBV5-1 and TRBJ1-5; D remains ambiguous. The CDR3 spans 15 residues. Trimming removed 3 bases from V and 0 bases from J, with 10 bases in between. Per germline, CDR1 SGHRS and CDR2 YFSETQ. The CDR3 here is CASSSGLSSNQPQHF. CDR3 DNA: TGCGCCAGCAGCTCAGGTCTAAGTAGCAATCAGCCCCAGCATTTT.